This is a list of T cell receptor beta chains from one sample in a study of technical replicates of blood from a handful of donors. Profiled with immunoSEQ multiplex PCR; TCRdb holds only in-frame clones, not every one. The data hold 70,000 to 85,000 clones, with just under 97% observed a single time. Sequenced input: T cells isolated from PBMCs. The receptors were sampled from a human donor in good health. Each CDR3 is given with its conserved first and last residue.

>TRBV7-8
CASSTRGQGATNYGYTF
>TRBV7-9
CASSLGTELSAF
>TRBV2
CASTRGRETQYF
>TRBV11-3
CASSSGGLYGGTEAFF
>TRBV14
CASSHRDQPQHF
>TRBV19
CASSIFYRGETQYF
>TRBV9
CASSVAEKITEAFF
>TRBV28
CASSLTSVSSYEQYF
>TRBV14
CASSQYRQGNEQFF
>TRBV4-1
CASSQGLSYNSPLHF
>TRBV7-8
CASSPTGVNEKLFF
>TRBV25-1
CASSDLGQGGGTQYF